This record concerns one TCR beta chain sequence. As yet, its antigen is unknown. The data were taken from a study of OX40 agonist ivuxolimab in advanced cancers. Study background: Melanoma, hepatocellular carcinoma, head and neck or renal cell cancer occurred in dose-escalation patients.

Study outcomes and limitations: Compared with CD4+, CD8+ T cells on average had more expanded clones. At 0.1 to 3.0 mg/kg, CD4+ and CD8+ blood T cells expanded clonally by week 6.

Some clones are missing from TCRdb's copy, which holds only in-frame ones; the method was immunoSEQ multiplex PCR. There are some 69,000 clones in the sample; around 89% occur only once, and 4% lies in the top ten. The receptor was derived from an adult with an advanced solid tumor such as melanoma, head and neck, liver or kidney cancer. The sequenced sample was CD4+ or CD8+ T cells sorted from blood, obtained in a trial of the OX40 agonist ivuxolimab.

Here the CDR3 DNA reads TGTGCCAGCAGCGTAGCTTTCGGAGGGGGCCATACGCAGTATTTT. Its translation is CASSVAFGGGHTQYF. V gene TRBV9 combines with J gene TRBJ2-3, with D perhaps TRBD1 (7 bases). Germline values: CDR1 SGDLS, CDR2 YYNGEE. The CDR3 totals 15 residues. Trimming removed 0 bases from V and 7 bases from J, with 15 bases in between. Full variable domain (rest looked up from reference TRBV9 and TRBJ2-3): DSGVTQTPKHLITATGQRVTLRCSPRSGDLSVYWYQQSLDQGLQFLIQYYNGEERAKGNILERFSAQQFPDLHSELNLSSLELGDSALYFCASSVAFGGGHTQYFGPGTRLTVL.